The sequence of this T cell receptor beta chain was determined in a study of blood T cells in healthy people across ages. With a J-beta primer mix and a sample-barcoded 5' primer, a second PCR ran about 7 to 12 cycles. Every single cDNA molecule received a tag from a template-switch adaptor with 12 random nucleotides. TCRdb reanalysed the 5' RACE reads using MiXCR and keeps one entry per CDR3 protein. The sample carries 550,000 to 800,000 distinct CDR3 sequences, 32% recorded once. Notes on this clonotype: Its antigen is undetermined.

V was shortened by 5 bases and J by 3 bases, with 14 bases between the two germline ends. The CDR3 spans 14 residues. Per the germline V gene, CDR1 is MNHEY and CDR2 is SMNVEV (reference sequence). Study findings and constraints: Significant beta diversity loss was already apparent by age approximately 38, declining roughly linearly.

The clonotype was recovered from a woman aged 80 or over in good health. Source material: blood. V is TRBV27 and J is TRBJ2-7; D unresolved. CDR3 bases: TGTGCCAGCAGTCTCGACATTAGGGTCTACGAGCAGTACTTC. Amino acids: CASSLDIRVYEQYF.